This TCR beta chain stems from a study of T cells expressing NK-cell markers. UMI-tagged 5'RACE template switching yielded the TCR beta cDNA. TCRdb re-called the 5' RACE reads and gives one entry per CDR3 protein, without DNA. The sample shows around 280,000 distinct CDR3 sequences, and around 0.4% sits with its ten largest clones. Source material: blood T cells: a sorted CD56 or NKG2C T cell subset, CD4+ or CD8+ T cells, or bulk PBMC T cells (not recorded which). This sequence originates from a man aged 18 to 30 in good health.

The CDR3 sequence is CASSRLAGAEEQFF. The gene calls are TRBV5-1 and TRBJ2-1; TCRdb names TRBD2, which stays unverified in the absence of DNA. CDR3 length: 14 residues. CDR1 is SGHRS and CDR2 is YFSETQ in the germline V gene.